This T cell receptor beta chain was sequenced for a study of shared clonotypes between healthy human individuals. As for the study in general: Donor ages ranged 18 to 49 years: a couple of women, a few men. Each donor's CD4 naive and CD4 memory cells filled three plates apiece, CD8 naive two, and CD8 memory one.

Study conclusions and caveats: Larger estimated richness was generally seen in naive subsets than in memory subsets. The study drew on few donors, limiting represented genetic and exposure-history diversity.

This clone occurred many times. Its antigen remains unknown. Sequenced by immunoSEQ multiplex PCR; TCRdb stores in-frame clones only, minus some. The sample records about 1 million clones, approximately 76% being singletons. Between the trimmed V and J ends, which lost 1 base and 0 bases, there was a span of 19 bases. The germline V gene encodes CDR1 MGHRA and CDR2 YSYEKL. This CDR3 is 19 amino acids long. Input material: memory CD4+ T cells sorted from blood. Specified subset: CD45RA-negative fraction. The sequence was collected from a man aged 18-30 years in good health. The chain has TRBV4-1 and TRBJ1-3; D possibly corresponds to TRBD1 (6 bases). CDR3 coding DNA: TGCGCCAGCAGCCAAGTGGTGACAGGATTGGTACTCTCTGGAAACACCATATATTTT. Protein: CASSQVVTGLVLSGNTIYF.